These 8 T cell receptor beta chains originate from one sample sequenced in a study of OX40 agonist ivuxolimab in advanced cancers. Assay: immunoSEQ multiplex PCR; the TCRdb copy retains only in-frame clones and omits some. This table has roughly 90,000 clones, about 90% appearing once. This specimen was CD4+ or CD8+ T cells sorted from blood, taken in a trial of the OX40 agonist ivuxolimab. The receptor source for this set is an adult with an advanced solid tumor such as melanoma, head and neck, liver or kidney cancer.

This chain uses TRBV28 with TRBJ1-5; D is undetermined. V shed 5 bases and J shed 4 bases, with 9 bases lying between them. The CDR3 contains 13 residues. Germline V gene lookup returns CDR1 MDHEN and CDR2 SYDVKM. CDR3 in DNA: TGTGCCAGCAGTGTCAACACGAATCAGCCCCAGCATTTT. It translates to CASSVNTNQPQHF.

This clone came up a few times. This chain connects TRBV28 to TRBJ1-4; 9 nucleotides line up with TRBD1. J lost 6 bases, V lost 6 bases, and 8 bases had no gene match. The germline V gene encodes CDR1 MDHEN and CDR2 SYDVKM. This CDR3 has 15 residues. CDR3 protein: CASSAQGALDEKLFF. CDR3 nucleotide sequence: TGTGCCAGCAGCGCACAGGGGGCACTTGATGAAAAACTGTTTTTT. Based on the CDR3 plus reference TRBV28 and TRBJ1-4, the full variable domain is DVKVTQSSRYLVKRTGEKVFLECVQDMDHENMFWYRQDPGLGLRLIYFSYDVKMKEKGDIPEGYSVSREKKERFSLILESASTNQTSMYLCASSAQGALDEKLFFGSGTQLSVL.

The chain couples TRBV2 to TRBJ2-5; 11 bases align to TRBD2. The germline CDR1 and CDR2 sequences are SNHLY and FYNNEI. With 5 bases clipped from V and 5 bases from J, the junction kept 10 bases outside the gene matches. The CDR3 is 16 amino acids. DNA for the CDR3: TGTGCCAGCAGTCTAAATAGCGGGAGGGCCGGGGAGACCCAGTACTTC. This sequence encodes CASSLNSGRAGETQYF.

The rearrangement joins TRBV13 to TRBJ2-7; D gene ambiguous. The V end lost 5 bases, the J end lost 6 bases, and 17 bases lay between the germline ends. The CDR3 is 14 amino acids. The V gene's germline CDR1 is PRHDT and CDR2 FYEKMQ (reference sequence). The CDR3: CASSPIGIWSEQYF. CDR3 sequence (DNA): TGTGCCAGCAGCCCCATTGGGATTTGGTCCGAGCAGTACTTC.

DNA of the CDR3: TGTGCCAGCAGCCTCTGGACGGAAAATGAGCAGTTCTTC. This translates into CASSLWTENEQFF. The V and J genes are TRBV7-9 and TRBJ2-1; D call uncertain. The CDR3 totals 13 residues. CDR1 is SEHNR, CDR2 FQNEAQ, per germline (reference sequence). Trimming took off 5 bases at V and 7 bases at J, with 12 bases between the two ends.

This chain uses TRBV19 with TRBJ2-7, with 8 bases matching TRBD2. CDR1 LNHDA and CDR2 SQIVND come from the germline V gene (reference sequence). This CDR3 spans 14 amino acids. V shed 4 bases, J shed 1 base, and the junction held 3 bases outside the gene matches. The CDR3 nucleotides read TGTGCCAGTAGTACGACTAGCGTGTCCTACGAGCAGTACTTC. Protein product: CASSTTSVSYEQYF.

The CDR3 DNA sequence: TGTGCCAGCAGCCCAACAGAATATTATAATTCACCCCTCCACTTT. This translates into CASSPTEYYNSPLHF. This sequence joins TRBV7-6 and TRBJ1-6, with D uncertain. V shed 5 bases and J shed 4 bases, with 12 bases lying between them. This CDR3 has 15 amino acids. The germline V gene encodes CDR1 SGHVS and CDR2 FNYEAQ.

The V call is TRBV7-9, the J call TRBJ1-1; no clear D gene. This CDR3 region has 11 residues. V lost 2 bases to trimming and J lost 6 bases, with 4 bases between them. From germline, CDR1 is SEHNR and CDR2 FQNEAQ (reference sequence). The CDR3 sequence: CASSLYSEAFF. CDR3 nucleotides: TGTGCCAGCAGCTTATACTCTGAAGCTTTCTTT.